This entry lists 12 T cell receptor beta chains sequenced from one sample in a study of T cell clonality in common variable immunodeficiency. TCRdb keeps only in-frame clones here, not all; method: immunoSEQ multiplex PCR. In total the sample includes roughly 58,000 clones, none of them seen once. Sequenced: peripheral blood mononuclear cells. These receptors all stem from a person aged 18 to 70 in good health.

Ten or more counts support this clone. The sequenced fragment ends 3 residues before the CDR3 boundary, so the rest is inferred from the germline J gene. This chain uses TRBV20-1 with TRBJ1-2; 7 positions agree with TRBD1. The germline CDR1 and CDR2 sequences are DFQATT and SNEGSKA (reference sequence). Trimming at V came to 2 bases and at J to 6 bases, leaving 12 bases not matched to a gene. This CDR3 contains 15 residues. The part of the CDR3 DNA that was read is TGCAGTGCTAGAAATCACGCCGGGACAGAAAATGGC. Protein: CSARNHAGTENG. The full CDR3 protein is CSARNHAGTENGYTF.

This clone was detected many times. The CDR3 loop is CSVEVSGTKEAFF. The CDR3 DNA, read in part, is TGCAGCGTTGAAGTATCCGGGACAAAAGAA. The chain is built from TRBV29-1 and TRBJ1-1, with a tentative D call TRBD1 (6 bases). The observed sequence ends 3 residues before the CDR3 terminus, with the missing tail filled in from the germline J gene. The germline CDR1 and CDR2 sequences are SQVTM and ANQGSEA. The CDR3 contains 13 residues.

In its sample, this clone was seen many times. The read terminates 3 residues ahead of where the CDR3 ends, so the germline J gene completes it. V usage is TRBV5-1 and J usage is TRBJ2-7; 8 bases are a match to TRBD2. With 6 bases clipped from V and 4 bases from J, the junction kept 9 bases outside the gene matches. Germline V lookup: CDR1 SGHRS, CDR2 YFSETQ. The CDR3 totals 14 residues. The CDR3 sequence is CASTYSGTGYEQYF. The CDR3 bases that were read are TGCGCCAGCACCTATAGCGGGACTGGATACGAG.

This clone was recorded at least ten times. The missing CDR3 end, 3 residues past where the read stops, is filled in from the germline J gene. The chain carries TRBV6-1 and TRBJ1-2, with D possibly matching TRBD1 (6 bases). V was pared by 4 bases and J by 0 bases, with 9 bases between. There are 14 residues in the CDR3. CDR1 and CDR2 from the germline V gene are MNHNS and SASEGT. CDR3 bases read: TGTGCCAGCAGTGGGACAGCCTCTAACTATGGC. Translated, it gives CASSGTASNYG. The CDR3, in full, reads CASSGTASNYGYTF.

This clone appeared many times. At one end, the junction sequence differs from germline, possibly due to a read error. The CDR3 extends 3 residues past the end of the read, so its final part is completed from the germline J gene. This sequence joins TRBV4-2 and TRBJ2-2; 10 bases align to TRBD2. Germline V gene lookup returns CDR1 LGHNA and CDR2 YNFKEQ. The CDR3 covers 16 residues. The CDR3 DNA, read in part, is TGCGCCAGCAGCCAAGGACTAGCGGAAAACACCGGGGAG. Translation: CASSQGLAENTGE. The entire CDR3 protein reads CASSQGLAENTGELFF.

This clone came up many times. The CDR3 goes on 3 residues after the read ends, and that part is filled in from the germline J gene. The rearrangement joins TRBV9 to TRBJ2-3, with 13 positions matching TRBD2. The CDR3 totals 20 residues. From germline, CDR1 is SGDLS and CDR2 YYNGEE. With V trimmed by 0 bases and J by 2 bases, 12 bases remained unmatched. CDR3: CASSVDMWGLAGKYTDTQYF. The sequenced part of the CDR3 DNA is TGTGCCAGCAGCGTAGATATGTGGGGACTAGCGGGGAAATACACAGATACG.

For this clone: The observed sequence ends 3 residues before the CDR3 terminus, with the missing tail filled in from the germline J gene. V gene TRBV2 combines with J gene TRBJ2-2; D might be TRBD1 (5 bases). Germline lookup yields CDR1 SNHLY and CDR2 FYNNEI. The CDR3 has 14 amino acids. CDR3: CASSRSSGANVLFF. CDR3 DNA, as far as it was read: TGTGCCAGCAGTAGGAGCTCTGGGGCCAACGTG.

There are many counts of this clone. From the germline J gene comes the end of the CDR3, since the read stops 3 residues before it. The V call is TRBV7-9, the J call TRBJ1-1; TRBD1 aligns across 7 bases. With V trimmed by 6 bases and J by 3 bases, 4 bases remained unmatched. The V gene's germline CDR1 is SEHNR and CDR2 FQNEAQ (reference sequence). This CDR3 is 13 amino acids long. CDR3 DNA (partial): TGTGCCAGCAGATCAACAGGGGACACTGAA. This encodes CASRSTGDTE. The whole CDR3 sequence is CASRSTGDTEAFF.

This clone came up a few times. The CDR3 is cut off 3 residues early in the read; its end comes from the germline J gene. V usage is TRBV5-1 and J usage is TRBJ2-1; 8 bases fit TRBD2. The V segment lost 0 bases and the J segment 1 base; nucleotides outside the gene matches: 6. Germline V CDR1 and CDR2: SGHRS, YFSETQ. CDR3 length equals 17 residues. CDR3 bases read: TGCGCCAGCAGCTTGGGTCATCGGGAGGGGTCCTACAATGAG. Its protein product is CASSLGHREGSYNE. The whole CDR3 is CASSLGHREGSYNEQFF. Supplemented by reference TRBV5-1 and TRBJ2-1, the full variable domain reads KAGVTQTPRYLIKTRGQQVTLSCSPISGHRSVSWYQQTPGQGLQFLFEYFSETQRNKGNFPGRFSGRQFSNSRSEMNVSTLELGDSALYLCASSLGHREGSYNEQFFGPGTRLTVL.

This clone was counted many times. The sequenced fragment ends 3 residues before the CDR3 boundary, so the rest is inferred from the germline J gene. J is TRBJ1-1 and V is TRBV6-4; unclear D gene. V was shortened by 5 bases and J by 3 bases, with 19 bases between the two germline ends. Germline CDR1 MRHNA, CDR2 SNTAGT. CDR3 length: 16 amino acids. CDR3 amino acids: CASSPRAGSGDTEAFF. CDR3 DNA (partial): TGTGCCAGCAGTCCCCGGGCGGGGTCGGGCGACACTGAA.

This clone was counted many times. The CDR3 end is not reached by the read, which stops 3 residues before it; the germline J gene fills it in. This chain links TRBV5-1 with TRBJ1-1; the match to TRBD1 covers 8 bases. With V trimmed by 4 bases and J by 1 base, 3 bases remained unmatched. This CDR3 is built from 14 residues. The germline CDR1 and CDR2 sequences are SGHRS and YFSETQ. The CDR3 reads CASSVDRANTEAFF. CDR3 DNA, as far as it was read: TGCGCCAGCAGCGTGGACAGGGCGAACACTGAA.

The table lists this clone with many counts. The observed sequence ends 3 residues before the CDR3 terminus, with the missing tail filled in from the germline J gene. The chain is built from TRBV7-9 and TRBJ2-5; D is perhaps TRBD1 (5 bases). Germline CDR1 reads SEHNR; CDR2 reads FQNEAQ (reference sequence). This CDR3 region has 13 residues. The V gene lost 0 bases and the J gene lost 6 bases, with 8 bases spanning the gap. The chain's CDR3 is CASSLAAGQTQYF. CDR3 DNA, as far as it was read: TGTGCCAGCAGCTTAGCGGCAGGGCAGACC.